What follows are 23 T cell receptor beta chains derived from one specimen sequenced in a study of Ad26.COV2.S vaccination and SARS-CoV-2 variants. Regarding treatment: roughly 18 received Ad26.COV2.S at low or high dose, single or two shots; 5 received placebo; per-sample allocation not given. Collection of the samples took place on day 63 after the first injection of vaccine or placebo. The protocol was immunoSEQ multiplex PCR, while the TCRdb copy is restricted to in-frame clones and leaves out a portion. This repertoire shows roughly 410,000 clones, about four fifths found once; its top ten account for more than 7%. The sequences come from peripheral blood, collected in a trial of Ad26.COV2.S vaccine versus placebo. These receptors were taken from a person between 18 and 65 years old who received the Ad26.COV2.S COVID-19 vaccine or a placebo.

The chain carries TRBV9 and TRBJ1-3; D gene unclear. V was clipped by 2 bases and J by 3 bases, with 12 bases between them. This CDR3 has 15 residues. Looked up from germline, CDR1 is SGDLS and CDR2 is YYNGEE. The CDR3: CASSVDLVVGNTIYF. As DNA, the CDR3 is TGTGCCAGCAGCGTTGATTTGGTGGTTGGAAACACCATATATTTT.

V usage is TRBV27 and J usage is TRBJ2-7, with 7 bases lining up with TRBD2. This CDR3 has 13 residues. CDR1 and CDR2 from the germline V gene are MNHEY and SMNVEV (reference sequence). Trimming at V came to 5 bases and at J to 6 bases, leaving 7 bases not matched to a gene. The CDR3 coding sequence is TGTGCCAGCAGTCCCGGTCCGGGGGGCGAGCAGTACTTC. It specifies CASSPGPGGEQYF.

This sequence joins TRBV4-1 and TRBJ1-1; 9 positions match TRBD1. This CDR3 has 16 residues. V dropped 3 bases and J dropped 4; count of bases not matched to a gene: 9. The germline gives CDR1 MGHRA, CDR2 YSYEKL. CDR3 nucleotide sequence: TGCGCCAGCAGCCAGGACCCGGGACAGGGCGCCACTGAAGCTTTCTTT. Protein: CASSQDPGQGATEAFF.

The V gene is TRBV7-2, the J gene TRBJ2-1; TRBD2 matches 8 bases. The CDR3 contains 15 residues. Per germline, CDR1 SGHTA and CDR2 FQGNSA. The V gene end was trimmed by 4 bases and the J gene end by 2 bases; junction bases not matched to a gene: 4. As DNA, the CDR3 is TGTGCCAGCAGCTCCGGGGGGGGTCCCTACAATGAGCAGTTCTTC. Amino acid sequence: CASSSGGGPYNEQFF.

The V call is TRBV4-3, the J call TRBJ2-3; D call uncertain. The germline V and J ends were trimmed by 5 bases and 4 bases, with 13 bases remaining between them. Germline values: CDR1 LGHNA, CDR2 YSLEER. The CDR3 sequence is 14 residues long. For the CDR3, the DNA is TGCGCCAGCAGCTCCCGGACGGTAGCAGATACGCAGTATTTT. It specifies CASSSRTVADTQYF.

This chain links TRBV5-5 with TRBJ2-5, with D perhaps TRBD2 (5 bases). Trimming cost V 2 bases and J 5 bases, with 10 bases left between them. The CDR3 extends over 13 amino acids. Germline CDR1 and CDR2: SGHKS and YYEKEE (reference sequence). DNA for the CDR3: TGTGCCAGCAGCTTCCGGGGATTTGAGACCCAGTACTTC. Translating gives CASSFRGFETQYF. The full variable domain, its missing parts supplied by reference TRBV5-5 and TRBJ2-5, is DAGVTQSPTHLIKTRGQQVTLRCSPISGHKSVSWYQQVLGQGPQFIFQYYEKEERGRGNFPDRFSARQFPNYSSELNVNALLLGDSALYLCASSFRGFETQYFGPGTRLLVL.

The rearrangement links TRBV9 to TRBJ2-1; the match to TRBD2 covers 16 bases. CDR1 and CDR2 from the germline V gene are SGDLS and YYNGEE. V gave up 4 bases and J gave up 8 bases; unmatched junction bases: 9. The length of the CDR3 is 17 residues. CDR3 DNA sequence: TGTGCCAGCAGCTACTCCGGGACTAGCGGGAGGGCCGATGAGCAGTTCTTC. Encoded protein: CASSYSGTSGRADEQFF.

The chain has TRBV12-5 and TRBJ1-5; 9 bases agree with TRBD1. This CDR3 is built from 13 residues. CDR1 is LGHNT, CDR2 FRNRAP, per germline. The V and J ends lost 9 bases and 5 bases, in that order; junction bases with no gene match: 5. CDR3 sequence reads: CASSDRGDQPQHF. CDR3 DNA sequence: TGTGCTAGCTCGGACAGGGGTGATCAGCCCCAGCATTTT. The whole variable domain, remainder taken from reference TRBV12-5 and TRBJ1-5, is DARVTQTPRHKVTEMGQEVTMRCQPILGHNTVFWYRQTMMQGLELLAYFRNRAPLDDSGMPKDRFSAEMPDATLATLKIQPSEPRDSAVYFCASSDRGDQPQHFGDGTRLSIL.

This chain's CDR3 is CASSPGAGADTQYF. The CDR3 DNA reads TGTGCCAGCTCACCAGGGGCAGGGGCAGATACGCAGTATTTT. The chain carries TRBV18 and TRBJ2-3, with D tentatively TRBD1 (6 bases). CDR3 length: 14 amino acids. V shed 2 bases and J shed 4 bases, with 10 bases lying between them. In germline, CDR1 is KGHSH, CDR2 LQKENI.

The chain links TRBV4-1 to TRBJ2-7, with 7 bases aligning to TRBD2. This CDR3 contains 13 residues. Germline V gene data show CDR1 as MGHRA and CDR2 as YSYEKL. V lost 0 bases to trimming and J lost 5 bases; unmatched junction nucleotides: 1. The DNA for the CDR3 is TGCGCCAGCAGCCAAGAGGGAGGGGACGAGCAGTACTTC. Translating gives CASSQEGGDEQYF.

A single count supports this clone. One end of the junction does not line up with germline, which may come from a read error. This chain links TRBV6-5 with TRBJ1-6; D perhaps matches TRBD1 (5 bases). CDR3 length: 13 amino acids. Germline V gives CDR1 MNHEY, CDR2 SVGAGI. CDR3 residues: CASSYSLGAPRFF. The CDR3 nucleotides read TGTGCCAGCAGTTACTCACTTGGGGCACCTAGGTTCTTT.

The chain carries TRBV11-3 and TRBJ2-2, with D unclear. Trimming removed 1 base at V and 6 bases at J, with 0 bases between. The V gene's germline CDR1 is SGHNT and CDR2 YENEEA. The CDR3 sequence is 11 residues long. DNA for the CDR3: TGTGCCAGCAGCTTAGCCGGGGAGCTGTTTTTT. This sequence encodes CASSLAGELFF.

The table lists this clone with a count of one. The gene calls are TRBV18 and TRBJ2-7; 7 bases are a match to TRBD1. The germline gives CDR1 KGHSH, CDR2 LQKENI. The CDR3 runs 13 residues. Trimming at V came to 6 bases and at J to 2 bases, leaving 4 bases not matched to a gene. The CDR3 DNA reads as TGTGCCAGCTCTCCGGACAGGCCCTACGAGCAGTACTTC. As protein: CASSPDRPYEQYF.

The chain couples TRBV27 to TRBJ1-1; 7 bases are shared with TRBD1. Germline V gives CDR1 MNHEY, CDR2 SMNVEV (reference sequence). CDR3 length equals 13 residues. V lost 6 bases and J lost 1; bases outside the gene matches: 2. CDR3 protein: CASRTGPNTEAFF. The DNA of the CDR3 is TGTGCCAGCAGGACAGGGCCGAACACTGAAGCTTTCTTT.

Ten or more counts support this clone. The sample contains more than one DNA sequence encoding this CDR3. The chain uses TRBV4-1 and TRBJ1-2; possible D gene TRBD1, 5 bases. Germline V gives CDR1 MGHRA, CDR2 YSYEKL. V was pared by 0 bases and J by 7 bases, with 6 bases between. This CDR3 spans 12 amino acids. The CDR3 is CASSQDRVGYTF. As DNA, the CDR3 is TGCGCCAGCAGCCAAGACAGGGTTGGCTACACCTTC.

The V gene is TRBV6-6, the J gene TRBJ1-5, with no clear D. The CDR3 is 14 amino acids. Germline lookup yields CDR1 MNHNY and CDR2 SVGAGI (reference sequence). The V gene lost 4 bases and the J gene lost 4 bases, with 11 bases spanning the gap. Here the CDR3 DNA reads TGTGCCAGCAGTTTGGTACAGCAAAATCAGCCCCAGCATTTT. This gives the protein CASSLVQQNQPQHF.

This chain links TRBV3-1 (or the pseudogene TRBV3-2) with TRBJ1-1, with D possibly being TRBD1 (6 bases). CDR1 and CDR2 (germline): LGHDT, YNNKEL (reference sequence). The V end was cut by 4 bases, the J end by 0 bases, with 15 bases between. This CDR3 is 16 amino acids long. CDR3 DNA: TGTGCCAGCAGCCCACGGGGGGCGCTTATGAACACTGAAGCTTTCTTT. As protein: CASSPRGALMNTEAFF.

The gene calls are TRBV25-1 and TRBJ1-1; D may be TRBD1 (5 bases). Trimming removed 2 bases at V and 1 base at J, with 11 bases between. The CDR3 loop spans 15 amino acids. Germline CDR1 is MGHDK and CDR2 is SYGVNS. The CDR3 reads CASSELGTGNTEAFF. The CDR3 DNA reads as TGTGCCAGCAGTGAACTGGGGACGGGGAACACTGAAGCTTTCTTT.

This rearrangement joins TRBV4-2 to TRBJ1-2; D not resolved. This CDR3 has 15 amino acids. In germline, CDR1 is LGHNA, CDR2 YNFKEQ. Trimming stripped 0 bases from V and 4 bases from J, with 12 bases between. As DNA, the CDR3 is TGTGCCAGCAGCCAAGAATTCTCTGCAGTCTATGGCTACACCTTC. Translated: CASSQEFSAVYGYTF.

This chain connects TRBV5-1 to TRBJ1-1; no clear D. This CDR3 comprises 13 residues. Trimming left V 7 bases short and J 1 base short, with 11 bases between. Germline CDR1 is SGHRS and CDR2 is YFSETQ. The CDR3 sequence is CASSQHGNTEAFF. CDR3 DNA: TGCGCCAGCTCCCAACATGGGAACACTGAAGCTTTCTTT.

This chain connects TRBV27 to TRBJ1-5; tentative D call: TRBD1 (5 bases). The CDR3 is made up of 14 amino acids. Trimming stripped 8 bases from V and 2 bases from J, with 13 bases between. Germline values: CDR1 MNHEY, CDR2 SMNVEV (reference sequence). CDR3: CASAWGFGNQPQHF. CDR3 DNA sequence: TGTGCCAGCGCTTGGGGGTTCGGCAATCAGCCCCAGCATTTT.

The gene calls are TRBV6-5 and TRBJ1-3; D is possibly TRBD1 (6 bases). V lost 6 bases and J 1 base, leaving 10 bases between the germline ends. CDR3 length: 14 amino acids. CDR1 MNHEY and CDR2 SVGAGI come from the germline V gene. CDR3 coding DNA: TGTGCCAGCAGGCCTCAGGGGTCTGGAAACACCATATATTTT. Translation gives CASRPQGSGNTIYF.

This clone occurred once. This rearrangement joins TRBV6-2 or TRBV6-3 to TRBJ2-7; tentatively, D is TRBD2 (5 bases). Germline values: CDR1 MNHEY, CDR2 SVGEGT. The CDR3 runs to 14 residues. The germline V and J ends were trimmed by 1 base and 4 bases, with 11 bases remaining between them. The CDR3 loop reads CASSYYGGSYEQYF. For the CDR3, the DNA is TGTGCCAGCAGTTACTACGGAGGATCATACGAGCAGTACTTC.